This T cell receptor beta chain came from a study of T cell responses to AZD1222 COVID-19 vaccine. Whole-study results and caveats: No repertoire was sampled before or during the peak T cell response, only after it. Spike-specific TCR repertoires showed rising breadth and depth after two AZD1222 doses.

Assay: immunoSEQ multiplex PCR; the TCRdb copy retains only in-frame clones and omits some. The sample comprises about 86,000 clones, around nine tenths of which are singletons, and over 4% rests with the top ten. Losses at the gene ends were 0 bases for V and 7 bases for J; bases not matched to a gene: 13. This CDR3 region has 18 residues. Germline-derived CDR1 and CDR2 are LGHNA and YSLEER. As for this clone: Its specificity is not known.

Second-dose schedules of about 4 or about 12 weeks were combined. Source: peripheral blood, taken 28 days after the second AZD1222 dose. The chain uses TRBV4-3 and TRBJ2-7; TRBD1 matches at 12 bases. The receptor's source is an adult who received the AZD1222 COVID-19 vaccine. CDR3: CASSQDQYGGQGAWEQYF. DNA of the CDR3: TGCGCCAGCAGCCAAGATCAGTACGGGGGACAGGGGGCTTGGGAGCAGTACTTC.